This T cell receptor (beta chain) was retrieved from a study of cytomegalovirus exposure and HLA in healthy donors. Study-level results: TCR beta V- and J-gene trimming was later associated with a missense DCLRE1C variant.

Germline assignment: CDR1 SGHTA and CDR2 FQGNSA. V was pared by 1 base and J by 6 bases, with 0 bases of the junction left unmatched. There are 13 residues in the CDR3. In regard to this clone: Its antigen is unknown.

The PCR employed 60 Vbeta primers together with 13 Jbeta primers. The method was immunoSEQ multiplex PCR; TCRdb's version includes in-frame clones alone and lacks a portion of them. Found here are approximately 160,000 clones, roughly 76% of them singletons; the top ten hold around 2%. The V and J genes are TRBV7-2 and TRBJ2-1; 7 bases are shared with TRBD2. The TCR originated in a human donor in good health. Sequences were obtained from PBMCs. The CDR3 DNA sequence: TGTGCCAGCAGCTTAGGGGGGGGCAATGAGCAGTTCTTC. Its protein product is CASSLGGGNEQFF. The variable domain in full, completed from reference TRBV7-2 and TRBJ2-1, reads GAGVSQSPSNKVTEKGKDVELRCDPISGHTALYWYRQSLGQGLEFLIYFQGNSAPDKSGLPSDRFSAERTGGSVSTLTIQRTQQEDSAVYLCASSLGGGNEQFFGPGTRLTVL.